These 2 T cell receptor beta chains share one sample of origin, sequenced in a study of shared clonotypes between healthy human individuals. Repertoires were generated with immunoSEQ multiplex PCR, while TCRdb's copy carries only in-frame clones and drops some. Here the sample spans about 490,000 clones, approximately 80% being singletons. Material for sequencing was PBMCs. The receptors were sampled from a woman in her thirties or forties in good health. Some clones in this sample may be carry-over from other donors' samples.

The chain uses TRBV5-8 and TRBJ2-7, with no clear D. Between the trimmed V and J ends, which lost 3 bases and 4 bases, there was a span of 29 bases. The CDR3 spans 19 residues. Germline values: CDR1 SGHTS, CDR2 YDEGEE. Written as DNA, the CDR3 is TGTGCCAGCAGCTCTGGACCGAGGACGGCCATTTGGGGTTTGTACGAGCAGTACTTC. Its translation: CASSSGPRTAIWGLYEQYF.

This sequence joins TRBV5-4 and TRBJ2-1; 9 positions agree with TRBD2. V lost 7 bases, J lost 4 bases, and 6 bases stayed unmatched. The CDR3 totals 14 residues. Looked up from germline, CDR1 is SGHNT and CDR2 is YYREEE (reference sequence). The CDR3, as DNA: TGTGCCAGCGGAGGGACTAGCCGTTACAATGAGCAGTTCTTC. Translating gives CASGGTSRYNEQFF.